What follows are 28 T cell receptor beta chains derived from one specimen sequenced in a study of preoperative IRX-2 immunotherapy in early breast cancer. The data were produced by immunoSEQ multiplex PCR, yet TCRdb's version contains in-frame clones alone and is incomplete. The data show more than 20,000 clones, about 87% seen once. Indicated treatment: preoperative locoregional IRX-2 cytokine immunotherapy. The sequenced sample was tumor tissue, obtained after IRX-2 immunotherapy. The receptors originated from a human donor with breast cancer.

The genes are TRBV2 and TRBJ1-1; perhaps TRBD1 as D (6 bases). The germline V and J ends were trimmed by 4 bases and 10 bases, with 13 bases remaining between them. CDR3 length: 12 residues. CDR1 is SNHLY and CDR2 is FYNNEI in the germline V gene. The CDR3 here is CASSGQGRAAFF. As DNA, the CDR3 is TGTGCCAGCAGTGGCCAGGGGAGGGCAGCTTTCTTT.

V is TRBV30 and J is TRBJ1-3; D call uncertain. V lost 0 bases and J 2 bases, leaving 5 bases between the germline ends. CDR1 is GTSNPN and CDR2 is SVGIG in the germline V gene (reference sequence). The CDR3 is made up of 13 amino acids. The CDR3 region has the DNA TGTGCCTGGAGTGTGACGGCTGGAAACACCATATATTTT. Protein sequence: CAWSVTAGNTIYF.

V and J are TRBV5-4 and TRBJ1-5; possible D gene TRBD1, 5 bases. CDR1 and CDR2 (germline): SGHNT, YYREEE (reference sequence). Deletions cut 0 bases from V and 6 bases from J, with 10 bases between. The CDR3 consists of 14 residues. The CDR3 DNA follows: TGTGCCAGCAGCTTGGGGGGCAGTACTCAGCCCCAGCATTTT. It translates to CASSLGGSTQPQHF.

The count of this clone is one. The chain links TRBV19 to TRBJ2-1, with D maybe TRBD2 (7 bases). Germline V gene data show CDR1 as LNHDA and CDR2 as SQIVND (reference sequence). There are 15 residues in the CDR3. V was trimmed by 3 bases and J by 7 bases, leaving 16 bases between them. Here the CDR3 DNA reads TGTGCCAGTAGTATCCCCGGGGGGCCTCGAAATGAGCAGTTCTTC. Protein sequence: CASSIPGGPRNEQFF.

The chain joins TRBV5-6 to TRBJ2-5, with D unclear. The V gene lost 2 bases and the J gene lost 4 bases, with 9 bases spanning the gap. CDR1 SGHDT and CDR2 YYEEEE come from the germline V gene. The length of the CDR3 is 13 residues. The CDR3, as DNA: TGTGCCAGCAGCTTTAGGAATGGAGAGACCCAGTACTTC. Amino acids: CASSFRNGETQYF.

The chain couples TRBV11-3 to TRBJ2-3; 14 bases agree with TRBD2. CDR1 is SGHNT and CDR2 is YENEEA in the germline V gene. The CDR3 is made up of 16 amino acids. Unmatched junction bases numbered 2, after V lost 0 bases and J lost 6 bases. CDR3 sequence: CASSLDGTSGGDTQYF. DNA for the CDR3: TGTGCCAGCAGCTTAGACGGGACTAGCGGGGGTGATACGCAGTATTTT.

This chain connects TRBV11-2 to TRBJ2-7; TRBD1 matches 8 bases. V lost 5 bases, J lost 5 bases, and 8 bases stayed unmatched. The CDR3 is made up of 14 amino acids. Germline CDR1 and CDR2: SGHAT and FQNNGV. CDR3 nucleotides: TGTGCCAGCAGCCCACTACAGGGGGGCCACGAGCAGTACTTC. Its protein is CASSPLQGGHEQYF.

This clone was detected only once. This chain uses TRBV5-1 with TRBJ1-1; D is ambiguous. Germline V gives CDR1 SGHRS, CDR2 YFSETQ. V gave up 0 bases and J gave up 0 bases, with 12 bases separating them. CDR3 length: 16 amino acids. The CDR3 region has the DNA TGCGCCAGCAGCTTGGCCAAACTCACCCTGAACACTGAAGCTTTCTTT. Translating gives CASSLAKLTLNTEAFF.

The chain employs TRBV30 and TRBJ2-7; a possible D gene is TRBD2 (6 bases). The CDR3 is 13 amino acids. Trimming left V 3 bases short and J 2 bases short, with 11 bases between. CDR1 and CDR2 from the germline V gene are GTSNPN and SVGIG (reference sequence). The CDR3, as DNA: TGTGCCTGGAGCCGGGACTTCGCCTACGAGCAGTACTTC. Translating gives CAWSRDFAYEQYF.

The J gene is TRBJ1-1, the V gene TRBV7-9, with D hard to call. The CDR3 contains 12 residues. Germline V gene lookup returns CDR1 SEHNR and CDR2 FQNEAQ (reference sequence). Trimming took off 7 bases at V and 1 base at J, with 7 bases between the two ends. CDR3 sequence (DNA): TGTGCCAGCACCTCCAAGAACACTGAAGCTTTCTTT. This translates into CASTSKNTEAFF.

This clone is large. The V and J genes are TRBV11-2 and TRBJ1-3; no definite D call. CDR3 length: 18 amino acids. CDR1 SGHAT and CDR2 FQNNGV come from the germline V gene. V lost 2 bases, J lost 2 bases, and 19 bases lay in between. The CDR3 spells CASSLSRGRVMTGNTIYF. In DNA, the CDR3 is TGTGCCAGCAGCTTATCCCGGGGAAGGGTGATGACTGGAAACACCATATATTTT.

The chain is built from TRBV5-6 and TRBJ2-7, with D unresolved. V lost 4 bases, J lost 4 bases, and 18 bases lay in between. This CDR3 has 15 amino acids. Per the germline V gene, CDR1 is SGHDT and CDR2 is YYEEEE. This chain's CDR3 is CASSRTSPSTYEQYF. The CDR3, as DNA: TGTGCCAGCAGCCGAACGTCCCCTTCGACTTACGAGCAGTACTTC.

The rearrangement joins TRBV9 to TRBJ2-5; the match to TRBD1 covers 9 bases. The CDR3 totals 14 residues. Germline values: CDR1 SGDLS, CDR2 YYNGEE. The junction had 5 bases not matched to a gene; V was cut back by 3 bases and J by 5 bases. The CDR3 sequence: CASSEAGTGETQYF. CDR3 bases: TGTGCCAGCAGCGAGGCGGGGACAGGGGAGACCCAGTACTTC.

This chain joins TRBV7-3 and TRBJ2-5; TRBD2 is a possible D gene (6 bases). Trimming took 4 bases from V and 5 from J, leaving 11 bases between them. The CDR3 extends over 13 amino acids. From germline, CDR1 is SGHTA and CDR2 FQGTGA. In nucleotides, the CDR3 is TGTGCCAGCAGCTCAATTGCGGGGGAGACCCAGTACTTC. Its translation is CASSSIAGETQYF.

The chain uses TRBV18 and TRBJ2-7, with D uncertain. This CDR3 region has 14 residues. V lost 3 bases and J lost 2, with 11 bases in between. CDR1 and CDR2 (germline): KGHSH, LQKENI. CDR3 region: CASSPGDRTYEQYV. CDR3 coding DNA: TGTGCCAGCTCACCTGGGGATAGGACCTACGAGCAGTACGTC.

The chain joins TRBV6-5 to TRBJ2-5; the match to TRBD2 covers 12 bases. The V segment lost 8 bases and the J segment 5 bases; nucleotides outside the gene matches: 6. This CDR3 region has 14 residues. Germline-derived CDR1 and CDR2 are MNHEY and SVGAGI. In DNA, the CDR3 is TGTGCCAGCGTGCTAGCGGGGGGGTTGGAGACCCAGTACTTC. This encodes CASVLAGGLETQYF.

V usage is TRBV5-4 and J usage is TRBJ1-6, with D unresolved. Germline CDR1 reads SGHNT; CDR2 reads YYREEE (reference sequence). Trimming pared 4 bases from V and 6 bases from J, leaving 5 bases between. The CDR3 consists of 12 residues. The CDR3 loop reads CASSLPNSPLHF. The CDR3 region has the DNA TGTGCCAGCAGCCTCCCTAATTCACCCCTCCACTTT.

The CDR3 reads CASSLWTAGNTIYF. The CDR3 nucleotides are TGTGCCAGCAGCTTATGGACAGCTGGAAACACCATATATTTT. The J gene is TRBJ1-3, the V gene TRBV11-3; tentative D call: TRBD1 (6 bases). The CDR3 runs 14 residues. V lost 2 bases, J lost 2 bases, and 7 bases lay in between. Looked up from germline, CDR1 is SGHNT and CDR2 is YENEEA.

This clone has just one count. The J gene is TRBJ1-1, the V gene TRBV29-1; possibly TRBD1 for D (6 bases). V was pared by 7 bases and J by 6 bases, with 18 bases between. The V gene's germline CDR1 is SQVTM and CDR2 ANQGSEA. The CDR3 covers 13 residues. The CDR3 nucleotides read TGCAGCGCCACGGGGCAGGGGAGACCTGAAGCTTTCTTT. Its translation is CSATGQGRPEAFF.

V usage is TRBV7-2 and J usage is TRBJ1-1; D is ambiguous. The CDR3 spans 13 residues. CDR1 SGHTA and CDR2 FQGNSA come from the germline V gene. V lost 6 bases, J lost 1 base, and 9 bases lay in between. The CDR3 DNA is TGTGCCAGCAGTTCACAAGAGAACACTGAAGCTTTCTTT. Translated: CASSSQENTEAFF.

This sequence joins TRBV19 and TRBJ1-2; D remains ambiguous. V was cut by 0 bases and J by 7 bases, with 12 bases left in between. Germline assignment: CDR1 LNHDA and CDR2 SQIVND (reference sequence). CDR3 length: 14 amino acids. DNA for the CDR3: TGTGCCAGTAGTATAGATCGTGGATTCGGTGGCTACACCTTC. Translation gives CASSIDRGFGGYTF.

The V call is TRBV6-1, the J call TRBJ1-1; TRBD1 might be the D (6 bases). Trimming stripped 7 bases from V and 5 bases from J, with 14 bases between. In germline, CDR1 is MNHNS, CDR2 SASEGT. The CDR3 length is 13 residues. The CDR3 loop is CASMVTGKTEAFF. As DNA, the CDR3 is TGTGCCAGCATGGTTACAGGGAAGACTGAAGCTTTCTTT.

The CDR3 here is CASSRVGNTIYF. The CDR3, as DNA: TGTGCCAGCAGCCGGGTAGGAAACACCATATATTTT. This chain joins TRBV5-6 and TRBJ1-3; D uncertain. Trimming stripped 4 bases from V and 4 bases from J, with 6 bases between. Germline CDR1 SGHDT, CDR2 YYEEEE. CDR3 size: 12 residues.

The chain employs TRBV6-5 and TRBJ2-7; unclear D gene. Germline V CDR1 and CDR2: MNHEY, SVGAGI. V was clipped by 2 bases and J by 5 bases, with 4 bases between them. The CDR3 extends over 11 amino acids. CDR3 coding DNA: TGTGCCAGCAGTTACCCCCACGAGCAGTACGTC. It translates to CASSYPHEQYV.

The chain's CDR3 is CASSIWTKDTGELFF. The DNA for the CDR3 is TGTGCCAGTAGTATTTGGACAAAAGACACCGGGGAGCTGTTTTTT. The chain recombines TRBV19 with TRBJ2-2; possibly TRBD1 for D (5 bases). Trimming pared 3 bases from V and 3 bases from J, leaving 11 bases between. This CDR3 contains 15 residues. Germline V CDR1 and CDR2: LNHDA, SQIVND (reference sequence).

This clone was detected a few times. V and J are TRBV5-5 and TRBJ2-2; TRBD2 matches at 8 bases. Germline CDR1 SGHKS, CDR2 YYEKEE (reference sequence). This CDR3 contains 18 residues. The V and J ends lost 3 bases and 3 bases, in that order; junction bases with no gene match: 13. The CDR3 region has the DNA TGTGCCAGCAGCTACCGGGGGGGATCTAATTCGGACACCGGGGAGCTGTTTTTT. Translated: CASSYRGGSNSDTGELFF.

The chain recombines TRBV19 with TRBJ1-4; 11 bases line up with TRBD1. J gave up 8 bases and V 0 bases, and 2 bases lay outside the gene matches. The germline V gene encodes CDR1 LNHDA and CDR2 SQIVND (reference sequence). The CDR3 has 15 residues. CDR3: CASSIDRTGGEKLFF. The CDR3 DNA follows: TGTGCCAGTAGTATAGACCGGACAGGGGGCGAAAAACTGTTTTTT.

The chain joins TRBV27 to TRBJ2-3; 16 nucleotides agree with TRBD2. With V trimmed by 4 bases and J by 3 bases, 10 bases remained unmatched. The CDR3 covers 19 residues. Germline assignment: CDR1 MNHEY and CDR2 SMNVEV (reference sequence). As DNA, the CDR3 is TGTGCCAGCAGTTCTCTGGGACTAGCGGGGGGGCGAATTACAGATACGCAGTATTTT. Translation: CASSSLGLAGGRITDTQYF.